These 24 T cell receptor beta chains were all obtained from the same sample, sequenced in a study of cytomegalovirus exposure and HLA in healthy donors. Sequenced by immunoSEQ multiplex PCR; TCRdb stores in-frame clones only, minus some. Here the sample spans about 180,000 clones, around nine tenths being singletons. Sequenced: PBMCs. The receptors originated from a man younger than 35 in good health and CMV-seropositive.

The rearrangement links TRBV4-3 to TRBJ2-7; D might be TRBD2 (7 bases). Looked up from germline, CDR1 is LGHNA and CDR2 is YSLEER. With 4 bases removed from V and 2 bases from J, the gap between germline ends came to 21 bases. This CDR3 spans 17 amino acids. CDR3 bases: TGCGCCAGCAGCCTAGAGGGTAGGGGGGGACCCCCCTACGAGCAGTACTTC. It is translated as CASSLEGRGGPPYEQYF.

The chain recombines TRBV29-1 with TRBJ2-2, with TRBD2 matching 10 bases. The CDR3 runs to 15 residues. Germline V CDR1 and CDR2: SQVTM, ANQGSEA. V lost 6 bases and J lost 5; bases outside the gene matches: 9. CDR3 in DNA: TGCAGCGTCGATCTAGCGGGAGAGGGGACCGGGGAGCTGTTTTTT. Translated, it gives CSVDLAGEGTGELFF.

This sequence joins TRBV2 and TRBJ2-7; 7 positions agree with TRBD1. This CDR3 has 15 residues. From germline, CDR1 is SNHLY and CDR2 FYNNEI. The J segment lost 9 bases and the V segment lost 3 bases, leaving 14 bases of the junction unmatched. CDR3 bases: TGTGCCAGCAGTGATCTACTATCACAGGGGAACGTGCAGTACTTC. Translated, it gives CASSDLLSQGNVQYF.

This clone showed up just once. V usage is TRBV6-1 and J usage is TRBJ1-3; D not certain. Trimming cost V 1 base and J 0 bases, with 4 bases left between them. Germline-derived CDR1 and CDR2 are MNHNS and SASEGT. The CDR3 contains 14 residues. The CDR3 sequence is CASSEGYSGNTIYF. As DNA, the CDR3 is TGTGCCAGCAGTGAAGGCTACTCTGGAAACACCATATATTTT.

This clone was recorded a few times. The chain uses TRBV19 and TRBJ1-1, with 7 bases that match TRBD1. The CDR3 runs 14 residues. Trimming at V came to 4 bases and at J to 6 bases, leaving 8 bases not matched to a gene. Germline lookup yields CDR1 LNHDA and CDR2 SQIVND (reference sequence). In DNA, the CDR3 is TGTGCCAGTAGTACCCCCGACAGGGTCGCTGAAGCTTTCTTT. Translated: CASSTPDRVAEAFF.

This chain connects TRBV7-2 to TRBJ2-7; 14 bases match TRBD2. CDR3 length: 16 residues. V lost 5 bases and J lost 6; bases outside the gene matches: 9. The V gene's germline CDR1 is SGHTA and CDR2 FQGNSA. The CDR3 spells CASSLEGTSGSREQYF. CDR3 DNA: TGTGCCAGCAGCCTAGAAGGGACTAGCGGGAGTCGCGAGCAGTACTTC.

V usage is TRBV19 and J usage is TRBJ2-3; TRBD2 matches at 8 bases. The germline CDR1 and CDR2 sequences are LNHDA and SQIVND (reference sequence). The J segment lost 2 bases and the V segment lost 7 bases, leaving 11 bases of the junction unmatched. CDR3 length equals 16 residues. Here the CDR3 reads CASNAGTRHNTDTQYF. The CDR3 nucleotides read TGTGCCAGTAATGCGGGGACTAGACATAACACAGATACGCAGTATTTT.

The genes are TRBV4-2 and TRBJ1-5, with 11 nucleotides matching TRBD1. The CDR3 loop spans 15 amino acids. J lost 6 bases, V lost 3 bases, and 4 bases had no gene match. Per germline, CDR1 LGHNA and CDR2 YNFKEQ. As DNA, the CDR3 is TGTGCCAGCAGCCATCCGGGACAGGGGGGTCAGCCCCAGCATTTT. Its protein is CASSHPGQGGQPQHF.

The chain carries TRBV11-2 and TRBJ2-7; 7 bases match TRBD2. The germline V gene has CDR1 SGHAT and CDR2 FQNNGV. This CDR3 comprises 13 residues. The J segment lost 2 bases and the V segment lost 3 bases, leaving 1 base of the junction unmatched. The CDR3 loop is CASSFAGAYEQYF. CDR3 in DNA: TGTGCCAGCAGCTTCGCGGGAGCCTACGAGCAGTACTTC.

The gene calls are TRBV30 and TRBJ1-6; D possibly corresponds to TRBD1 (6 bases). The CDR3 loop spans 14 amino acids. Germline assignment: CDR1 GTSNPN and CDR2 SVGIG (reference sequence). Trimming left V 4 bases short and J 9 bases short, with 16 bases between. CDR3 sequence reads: CAWNRPGVSSPLHF. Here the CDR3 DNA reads TGTGCCTGGAATCGACCAGGGGTTTCTTCACCCCTCCACTTT.

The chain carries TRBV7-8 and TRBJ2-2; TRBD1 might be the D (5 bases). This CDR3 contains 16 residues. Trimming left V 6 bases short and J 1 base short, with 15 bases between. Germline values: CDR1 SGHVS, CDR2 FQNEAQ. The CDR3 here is CASRPGARRNTGELFF. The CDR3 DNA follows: TGTGCCAGCAGGCCTGGGGCGCGGAGGAACACCGGGGAGCTGTTTTTT.

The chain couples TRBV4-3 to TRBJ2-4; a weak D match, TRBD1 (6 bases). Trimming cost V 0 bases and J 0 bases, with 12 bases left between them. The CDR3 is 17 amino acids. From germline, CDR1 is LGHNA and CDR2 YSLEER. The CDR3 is CASSQDLDRVAKNIQYF. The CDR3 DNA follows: TGCGCCAGCAGCCAAGATCTGGACAGAGTAGCCAAAAACATTCAGTACTTC.

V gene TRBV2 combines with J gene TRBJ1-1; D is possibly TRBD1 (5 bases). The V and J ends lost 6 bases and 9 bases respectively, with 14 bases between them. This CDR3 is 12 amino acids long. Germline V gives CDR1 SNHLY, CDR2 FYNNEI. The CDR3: CASSDSLRKAFF. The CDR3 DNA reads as TGTGCCAGCAGCGACAGTCTTAGGAAAGCTTTCTTT.

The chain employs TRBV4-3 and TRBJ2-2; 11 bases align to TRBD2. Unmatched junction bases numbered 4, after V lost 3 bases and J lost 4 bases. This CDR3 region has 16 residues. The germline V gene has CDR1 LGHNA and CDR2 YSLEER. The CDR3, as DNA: TGCGCCAGCAGCCATGCCGGGACTAGCGGCACCGGGGAGCTGTTTTTT. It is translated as CASSHAGTSGTGELFF.

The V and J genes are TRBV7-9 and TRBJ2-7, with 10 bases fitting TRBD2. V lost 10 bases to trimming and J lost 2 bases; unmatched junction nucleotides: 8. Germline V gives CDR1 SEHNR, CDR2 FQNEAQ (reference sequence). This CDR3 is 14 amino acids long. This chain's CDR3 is CATAPSGRPYEQYF. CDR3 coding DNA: TGTGCCACCGCACCTAGCGGGAGACCCTACGAGCAGTACTTC.

CDR3 coding DNA: TGCGCCAGCAGCCCGGGGACTAGCGGGAGGGCCCACAATGAGCAGTTCTTC. It yields the protein CASSPGTSGRAHNEQFF. The rearrangement uses TRBV5-1 and TRBJ2-1; 16 bases line up with TRBD2. CDR3 size: 17 residues. Germline CDR1 reads SGHRS; CDR2 reads YFSETQ. V shed 4 bases, J shed 5 bases, and the junction held 6 bases outside the gene matches. The entire variable domain, with the rest obtained from reference TRBV5-1 and TRBJ2-1, is as follows: KAGVTQTPRYLIKTRGQQVTLSCSPISGHRSVSWYQQTPGQGLQFLFEYFSETQRNKGNFPGRFSGRQFSNSRSEMNVSTLELGDSALYLCASSPGTSGRAHNEQFFGPGTRLTVL.

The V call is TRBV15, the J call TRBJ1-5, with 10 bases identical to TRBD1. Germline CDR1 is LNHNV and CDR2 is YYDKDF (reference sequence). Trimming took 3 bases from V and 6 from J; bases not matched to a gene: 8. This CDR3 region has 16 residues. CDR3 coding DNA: TGTGCCACCAGCAGGGTACGACAGGGGGCTCCTCAGCCCCAGCATTTT. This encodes CATSRVRQGAPQPQHF.

CDR3 nucleotides: TGTGCCAGCAGACGGACAGGGGACCACGAGCAGTACTTC. It encodes CASRRTGDHEQYF. The V and J genes are TRBV5-6 and TRBJ2-7; 9 nucleotides agree with TRBD1. Germline CDR1 is SGHDT and CDR2 is YYEEEE. With 5 bases clipped from V and 5 bases from J, the junction kept 5 bases outside the gene matches. CDR3 length: 13 residues.

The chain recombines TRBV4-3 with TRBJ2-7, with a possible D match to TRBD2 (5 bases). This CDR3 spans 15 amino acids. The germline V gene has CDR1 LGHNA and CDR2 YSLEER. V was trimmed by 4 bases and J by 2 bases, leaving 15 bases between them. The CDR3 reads CASSPEAARPYEQYF. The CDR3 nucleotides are TGCGCCAGCAGCCCGGAAGCGGCACGACCCTACGAGCAGTACTTC.

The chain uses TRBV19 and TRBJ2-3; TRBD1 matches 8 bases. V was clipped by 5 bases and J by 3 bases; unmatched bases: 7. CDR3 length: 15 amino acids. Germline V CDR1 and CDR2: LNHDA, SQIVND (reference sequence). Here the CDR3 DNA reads TGTGCCAGTAGTCCCGGACAGGGAAGGACAGATACGCAGTATTTT. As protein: CASSPGQGRTDTQYF.

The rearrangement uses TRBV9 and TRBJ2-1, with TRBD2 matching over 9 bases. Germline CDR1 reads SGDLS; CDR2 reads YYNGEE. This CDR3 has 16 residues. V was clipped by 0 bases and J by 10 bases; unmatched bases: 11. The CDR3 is CASSVDIAGDRGEQFF. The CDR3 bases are TGTGCCAGCAGCGTAGATATAGCGGGGGACCGGGGGGAGCAGTTCTTC.

The CDR3 DNA reads TGTGCCAGCAGCCTGACCCGGACTAGCGGTCTCTACGAGCAGTACTTC. Its protein product is CASSLTRTSGLYEQYF. This sequence joins TRBV27 and TRBJ2-7, with TRBD2 matching over 10 bases. V was pared by 6 bases and J by 3 bases, with 11 bases of the junction left unmatched. CDR3 length equals 16 residues. CDR1 and CDR2 (germline): MNHEY, SMNVEV (reference sequence).

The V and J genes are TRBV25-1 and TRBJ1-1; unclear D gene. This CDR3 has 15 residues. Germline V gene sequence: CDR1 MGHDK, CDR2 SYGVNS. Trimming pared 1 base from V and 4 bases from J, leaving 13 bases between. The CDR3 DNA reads TGTGCCAGCAGTGAATCCCGGGTTCTTGGCACTGAAGCTTTCTTT. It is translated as CASSESRVLGTEAFF.

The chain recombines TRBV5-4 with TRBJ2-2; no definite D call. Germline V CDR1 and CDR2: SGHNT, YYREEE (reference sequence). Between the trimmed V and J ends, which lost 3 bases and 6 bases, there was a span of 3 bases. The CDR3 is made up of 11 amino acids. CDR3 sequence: CASSSAGELFF. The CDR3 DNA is TGTGCCAGCAGCTCCGCCGGGGAGCTGTTTTTT.